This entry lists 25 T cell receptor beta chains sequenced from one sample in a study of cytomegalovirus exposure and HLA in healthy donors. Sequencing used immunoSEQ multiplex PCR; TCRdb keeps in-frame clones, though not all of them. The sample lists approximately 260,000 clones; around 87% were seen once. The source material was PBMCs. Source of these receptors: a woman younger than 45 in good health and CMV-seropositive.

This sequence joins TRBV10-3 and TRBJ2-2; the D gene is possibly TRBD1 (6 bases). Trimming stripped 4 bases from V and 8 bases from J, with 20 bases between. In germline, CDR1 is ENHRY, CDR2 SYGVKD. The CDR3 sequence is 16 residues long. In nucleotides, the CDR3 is TGTGCCATCAGTGGTTCGGGACAATATACACCGGGGGAGCTGTTTTTT. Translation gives CAISGSGQYTPGELFF.

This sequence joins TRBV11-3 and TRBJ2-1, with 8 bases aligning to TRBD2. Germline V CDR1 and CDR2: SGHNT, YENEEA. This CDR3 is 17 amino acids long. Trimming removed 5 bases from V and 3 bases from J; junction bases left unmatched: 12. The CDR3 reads CASSPEPRLARYNEQFF. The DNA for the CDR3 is TGTGCCAGCAGCCCAGAGCCCCGACTAGCGCGCTACAATGAGCAGTTCTTC.

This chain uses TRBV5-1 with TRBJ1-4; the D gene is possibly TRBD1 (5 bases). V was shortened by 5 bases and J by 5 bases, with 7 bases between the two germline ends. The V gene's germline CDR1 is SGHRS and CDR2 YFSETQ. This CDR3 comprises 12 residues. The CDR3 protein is CASRQGNEKLFF. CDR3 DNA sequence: TGCGCCAGCAGGCAGGGAAATGAAAAACTGTTTTTT.

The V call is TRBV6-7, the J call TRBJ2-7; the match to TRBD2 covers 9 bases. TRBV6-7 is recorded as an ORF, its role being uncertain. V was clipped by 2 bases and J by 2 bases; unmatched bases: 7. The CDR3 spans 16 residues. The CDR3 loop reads CASSYGSGGRAYEQYF. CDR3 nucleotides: TGTGCCAGCAGTTACGGGTCCGGCGGGAGGGCCTACGAGCAGTACTTC.

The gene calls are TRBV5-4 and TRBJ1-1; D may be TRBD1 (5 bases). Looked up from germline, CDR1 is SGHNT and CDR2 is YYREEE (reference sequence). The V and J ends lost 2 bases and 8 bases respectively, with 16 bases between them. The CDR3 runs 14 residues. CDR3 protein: CASSFGGTGKEAFF. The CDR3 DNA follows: TGTGCCAGCAGCTTCGGGGGTACCGGGAAGGAAGCTTTCTTT.

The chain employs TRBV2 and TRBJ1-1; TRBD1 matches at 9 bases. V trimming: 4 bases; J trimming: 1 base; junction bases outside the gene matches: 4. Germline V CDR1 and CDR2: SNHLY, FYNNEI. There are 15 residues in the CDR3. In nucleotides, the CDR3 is TGTGCCAGCAGTGTACAGGGGGCTGGGAACACTGAAGCTTTCTTT. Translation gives CASSVQGAGNTEAFF.

CDR3 nucleotide sequence: TGTGCCAGCAGCCCTAGCTATGGCTACACCTTC. Its protein is CASSPSYGYTF. The chain links TRBV7-2 to TRBJ1-2; D unclear. The CDR3 extends over 11 amino acids. V lost 5 bases and J 4 bases, leaving 5 bases between the germline ends. Germline V gene data show CDR1 as SGHTA and CDR2 as FQGNSA.

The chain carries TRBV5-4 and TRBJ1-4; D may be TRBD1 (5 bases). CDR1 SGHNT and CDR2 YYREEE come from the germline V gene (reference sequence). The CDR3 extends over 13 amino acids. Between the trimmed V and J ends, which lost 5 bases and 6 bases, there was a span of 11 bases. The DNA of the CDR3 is TGTGCCAGCAGGCAGGGTTTGGATGAAAAACTGTTTTTT. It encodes CASRQGLDEKLFF.

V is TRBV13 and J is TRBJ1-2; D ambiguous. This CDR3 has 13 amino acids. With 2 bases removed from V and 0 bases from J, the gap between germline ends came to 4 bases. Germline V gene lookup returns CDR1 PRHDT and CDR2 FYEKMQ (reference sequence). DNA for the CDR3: TGTGCCAGCAGCTTACCCGCTAACTATGGCTACACCTTC. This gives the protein CASSLPANYGYTF.

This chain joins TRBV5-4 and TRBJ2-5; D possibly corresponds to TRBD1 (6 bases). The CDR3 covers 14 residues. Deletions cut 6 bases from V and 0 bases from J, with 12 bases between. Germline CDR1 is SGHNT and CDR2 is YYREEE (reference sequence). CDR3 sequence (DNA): TGTGCCAGCACCTCGGACAGTCACCAAGAGACCCAGTACTTC. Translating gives CASTSDSHQETQYF.

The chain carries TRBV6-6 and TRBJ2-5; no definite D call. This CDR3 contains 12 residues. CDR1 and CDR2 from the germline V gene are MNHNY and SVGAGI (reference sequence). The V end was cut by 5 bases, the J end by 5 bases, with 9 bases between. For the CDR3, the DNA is TGTGCCAGCAGTAACACCAGGGAGACCCAGTACTTC. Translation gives CASSNTRETQYF.

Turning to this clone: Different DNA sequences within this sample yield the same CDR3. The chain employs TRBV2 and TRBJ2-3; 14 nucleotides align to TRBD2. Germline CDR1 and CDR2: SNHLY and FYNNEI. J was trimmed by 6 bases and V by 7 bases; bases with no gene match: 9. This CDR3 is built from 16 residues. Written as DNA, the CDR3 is TGTGCCAGCACCTCCGGGACTAGCGGGAGAGTGGATACGCAGTATTTT. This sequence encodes CASTSGTSGRVDTQYF.

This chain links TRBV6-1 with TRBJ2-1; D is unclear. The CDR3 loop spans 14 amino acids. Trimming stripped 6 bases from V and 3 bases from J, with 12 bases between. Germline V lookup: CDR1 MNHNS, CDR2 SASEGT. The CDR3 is CASSGTDRYNEQFF. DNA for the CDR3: TGTGCCAGCAGCGGAACAGACCGCTACAATGAGCAGTTCTTC.

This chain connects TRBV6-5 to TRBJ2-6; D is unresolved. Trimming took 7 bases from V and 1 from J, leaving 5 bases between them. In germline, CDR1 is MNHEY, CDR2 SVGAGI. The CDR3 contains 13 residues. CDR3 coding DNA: TGTGCCAGCACTTTTTCTGGGGCCAACGTCCTGACTTTC. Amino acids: CASTFSGANVLTF.

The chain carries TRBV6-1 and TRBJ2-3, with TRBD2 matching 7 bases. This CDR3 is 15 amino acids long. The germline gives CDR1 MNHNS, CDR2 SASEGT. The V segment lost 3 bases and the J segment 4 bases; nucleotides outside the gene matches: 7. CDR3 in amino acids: CASSDISGSADTQYF. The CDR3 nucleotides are TGTGCCAGCAGTGATATTAGCGGGTCGGCAGATACGCAGTATTTT.

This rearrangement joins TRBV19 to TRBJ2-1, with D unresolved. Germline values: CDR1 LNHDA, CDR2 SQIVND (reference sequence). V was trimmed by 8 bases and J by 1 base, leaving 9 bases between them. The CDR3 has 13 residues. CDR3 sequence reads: CASLSESYNEQFF. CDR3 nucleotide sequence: TGTGCCAGTCTAAGCGAGTCCTACAATGAGCAGTTCTTC.

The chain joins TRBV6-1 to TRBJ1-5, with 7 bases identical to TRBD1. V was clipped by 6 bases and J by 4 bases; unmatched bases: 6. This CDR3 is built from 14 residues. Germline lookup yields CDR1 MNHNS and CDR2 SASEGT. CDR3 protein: CASSQQGPNQPQHF. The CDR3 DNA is TGTGCCAGCAGCCAACAGGGGCCTAATCAGCCCCAGCATTTT.

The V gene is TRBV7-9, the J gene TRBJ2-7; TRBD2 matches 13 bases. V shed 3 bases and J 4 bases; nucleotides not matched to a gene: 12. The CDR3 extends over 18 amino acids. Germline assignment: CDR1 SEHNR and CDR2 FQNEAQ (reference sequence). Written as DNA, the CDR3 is TGTGCCAGCAGCTTTCCCCCCCGGACTAGCGGGAGTTTATACGAGCAGTACTTC. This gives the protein CASSFPPRTSGSLYEQYF.

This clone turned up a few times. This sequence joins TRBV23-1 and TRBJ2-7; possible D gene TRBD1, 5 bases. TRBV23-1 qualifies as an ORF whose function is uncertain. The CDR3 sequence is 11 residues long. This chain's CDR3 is CAKDMSSEQYF. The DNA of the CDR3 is TGCGCTAAGGACATGAGTTCCGAGCAGTACTTC.

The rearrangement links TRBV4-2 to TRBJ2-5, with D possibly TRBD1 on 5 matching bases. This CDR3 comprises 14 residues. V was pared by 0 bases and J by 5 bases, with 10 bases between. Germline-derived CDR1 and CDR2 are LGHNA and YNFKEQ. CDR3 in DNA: TGTGCCAGCAGCCAAGAATCAGGGATGGAGACCCAGTACTTC. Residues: CASSQESGMETQYF.

The CDR3 region has the DNA TGCGCCAGCAGCTTGGATACTAGCTGGGAGACCCAGTACTTC. Its translation: CASSLDTSWETQYF. This chain joins TRBV5-1 and TRBJ2-5; D is perhaps TRBD2 (6 bases). Trimming pared 0 bases from V and 5 bases from J, leaving 11 bases between. Germline V gives CDR1 SGHRS, CDR2 YFSETQ. There are 14 residues in the CDR3. The full variable domain, completed using reference TRBV5-1 and TRBJ2-5, is KAGVTQTPRYLIKTRGQQVTLSCSPISGHRSVSWYQQTPGQGLQFLFEYFSETQRNKGNFPGRFSGRQFSNSRSEMNVSTLELGDSALYLCASSLDTSWETQYFGPGTRLLVL.

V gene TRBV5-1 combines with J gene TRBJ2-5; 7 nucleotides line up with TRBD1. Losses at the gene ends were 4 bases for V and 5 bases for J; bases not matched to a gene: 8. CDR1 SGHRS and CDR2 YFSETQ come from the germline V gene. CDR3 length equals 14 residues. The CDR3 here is CASSGTELPETQYF. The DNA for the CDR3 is TGCGCCAGCAGCGGGACAGAATTACCGGAGACCCAGTACTTC.

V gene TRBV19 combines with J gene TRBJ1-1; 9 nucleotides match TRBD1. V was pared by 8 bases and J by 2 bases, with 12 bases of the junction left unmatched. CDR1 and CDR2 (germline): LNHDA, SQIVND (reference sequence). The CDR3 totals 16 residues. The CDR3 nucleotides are TGTGCCAGTGCTACAGGGGGCTCAATCAGAAACACTGAAGCTTTCTTT. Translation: CASATGGSIRNTEAFF.

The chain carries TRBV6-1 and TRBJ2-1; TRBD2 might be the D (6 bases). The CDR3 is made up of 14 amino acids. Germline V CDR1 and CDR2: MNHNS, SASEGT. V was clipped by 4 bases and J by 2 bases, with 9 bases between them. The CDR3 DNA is TGTGCCAGCAGTGGGGGAGGCACCTACAATGAGCAGTTCTTC. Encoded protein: CASSGGGTYNEQFF.

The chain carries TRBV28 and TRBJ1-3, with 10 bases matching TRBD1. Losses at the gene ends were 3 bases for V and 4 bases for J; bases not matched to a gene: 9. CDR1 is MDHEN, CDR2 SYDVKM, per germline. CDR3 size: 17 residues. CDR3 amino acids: CASSLGLTGGLGNTIYF. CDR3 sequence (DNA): TGTGCCAGCAGTTTGGGACTGACAGGGGGCTTGGGAAACACCATATATTTT. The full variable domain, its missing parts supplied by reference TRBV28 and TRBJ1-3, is DVKVTQSSRYLVKRTGEKVFLECVQDMDHENMFWYRQDPGLGLRLIYFSYDVKMKEKGDIPEGYSVSREKKERFSLILESASTNQTSMYLCASSLGLTGGLGNTIYFGEGSWLTVV.